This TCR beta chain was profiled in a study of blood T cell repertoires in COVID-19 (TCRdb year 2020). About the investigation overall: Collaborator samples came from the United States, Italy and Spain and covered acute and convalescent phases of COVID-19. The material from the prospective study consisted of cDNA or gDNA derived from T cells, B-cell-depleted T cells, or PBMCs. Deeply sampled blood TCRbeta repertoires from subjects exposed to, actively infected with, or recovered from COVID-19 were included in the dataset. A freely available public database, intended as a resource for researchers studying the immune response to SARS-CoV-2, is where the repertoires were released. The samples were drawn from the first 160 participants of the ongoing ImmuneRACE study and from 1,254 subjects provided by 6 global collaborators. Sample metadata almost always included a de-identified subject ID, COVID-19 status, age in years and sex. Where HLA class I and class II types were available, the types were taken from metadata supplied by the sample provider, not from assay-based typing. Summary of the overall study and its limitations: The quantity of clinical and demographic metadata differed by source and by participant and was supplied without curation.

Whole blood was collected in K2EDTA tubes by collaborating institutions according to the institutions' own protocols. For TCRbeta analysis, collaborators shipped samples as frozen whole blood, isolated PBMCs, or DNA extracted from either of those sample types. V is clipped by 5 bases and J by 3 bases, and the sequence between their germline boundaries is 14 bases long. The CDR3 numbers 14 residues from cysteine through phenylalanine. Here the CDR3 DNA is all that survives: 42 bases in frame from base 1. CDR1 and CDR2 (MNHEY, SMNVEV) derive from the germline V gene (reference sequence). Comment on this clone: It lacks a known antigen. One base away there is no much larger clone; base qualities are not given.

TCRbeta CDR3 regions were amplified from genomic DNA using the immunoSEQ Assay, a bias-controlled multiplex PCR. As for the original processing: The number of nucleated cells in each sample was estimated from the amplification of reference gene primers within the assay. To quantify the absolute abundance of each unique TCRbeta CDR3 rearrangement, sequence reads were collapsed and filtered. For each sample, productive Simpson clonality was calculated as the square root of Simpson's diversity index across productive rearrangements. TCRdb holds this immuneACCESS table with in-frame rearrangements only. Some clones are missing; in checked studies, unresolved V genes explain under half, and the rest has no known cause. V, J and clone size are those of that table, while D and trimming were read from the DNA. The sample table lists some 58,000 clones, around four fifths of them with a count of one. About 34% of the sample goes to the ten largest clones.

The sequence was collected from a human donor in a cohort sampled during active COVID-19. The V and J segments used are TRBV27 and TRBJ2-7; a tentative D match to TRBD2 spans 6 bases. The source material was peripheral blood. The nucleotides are TGTGCCAGCAGTCCATGGGGGGTCGGCTACGAGCAGTACTTC. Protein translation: CASSPWGVGYEQYF.